These 8 T cell receptor beta chains came from one sample sequenced in a study of vaccination and CD4 T cells after COVID-19. The Oncomine TCR Beta short-read assay generated sequence data from the DNA of cultured CD4+ T cells. A single record per CDR3 protein comes from TCRdb applying MiXCR to the PCR reads. The data hold around 20,000 distinct CDR3 sequences, with over 35% observed a single time. Specified time point: late sampling 161 to 241 days after vaccination in three convalescent patients. Treatment noted: approximately 9-day PBMC culture with coronavirus spike peptide pools or control peptides (ViraFEST assay). For these receptors, no antigen is known. This sample comprised CD4+ T cells from blood, cultured in vitro, obtained about 7 months after SARS-CoV-2 vaccination. Receptor source: a human donor who had recovered from COVID-19.

This chain uses TRBV6-5 with TRBJ2-1; TRBD2 might be the D (5 bases). The germline V gene has CDR1 MNHEY and CDR2 SVGAGI. Deletions cut 2 bases from V and 14 bases from J, with 19 bases between. The CDR3 totals 14 residues. CDR3 DNA: TGTGCCAGCAGTTACACGATGCGGGTGGCGCGGGAGTTCTTC. Amino acids: CASSYTMRVAREFF.

The chain combines TRBV7-8 with TRBJ1-2, with D possibly being TRBD1 (5 bases). Germline CDR1 is SGHVS and CDR2 is FQNEAQ. V was cut by 5 bases and J by 0 bases, with 19 bases left in between. This CDR3 has 17 amino acids. In nucleotides, the CDR3 is TGTGCCAGCAGCCGTCGACGGTATGACAGACCTAACTATGGCTACACCTTC. This encodes CASSRRRYDRPNYGYTF.

A few counts support this clonotype. The chain joins TRBV29-1 to TRBJ2-5; a possible D gene is TRBD2 (6 bases). The CDR3 covers 14 residues. The V end was cut by 4 bases, the J end by 4 bases, with 16 bases between. Germline loops: CDR1 SQVTM, CDR2 ANQGSEA. The CDR3 region is CSVVPRLVRETQYF. The CDR3 DNA reads as TGCAGCGTTGTCCCCCGACTAGTGCGAGAGACCCAGTACTTC.

This rearrangement joins TRBV20-1 to TRBJ2-1, with D possibly being TRBD2 (7 bases). The germline V gene has CDR1 DFQATT and CDR2 SNEGSKA (reference sequence). The CDR3 loop spans 15 amino acids. Trimming took 3 bases from V and 4 from J, leaving 16 bases between them. The CDR3 DNA reads TGCAGTGCTAGTGGCGGGGGCGCGGGTTACAATGAGCAGTTCTTC. Amino acid sequence: CSASGGGAGYNEQFF.

The chain uses TRBV20-1 and TRBJ1-5; D ambiguous. The germline CDR1 and CDR2 sequences are DFQATT and SNEGSKA (reference sequence). The length of the CDR3 is 15 residues. V was pared by 5 bases and J by 0 bases, with 14 bases between. In nucleotides, the CDR3 is TGCAGTGCTCGCCAAAAGTGGGATAGCAATCAGCCCCAGCATTTT. This translates into CSARQKWDSNQPQHF.

The V call is TRBV6-1, the J call TRBJ2-5, with TRBD2 matching 12 bases. J lost 3 bases, V lost 4 bases, and 3 bases had no gene match. CDR1 and CDR2 from the germline V gene are MNHNS and SASEGT. The CDR3 has 15 residues. This CDR3 is CASSGGLAGKETQYF. In DNA, the CDR3 is TGTGCCAGCAGTGGTGGACTAGCGGGGAAAGAGACCCAGTACTTC.

The chain has TRBV7-2 and TRBJ1-2, with D uncertain. This CDR3 spans 14 amino acids. In germline, CDR1 is SGHTA, CDR2 FQGNSA. V gave up 5 bases and J gave up 4 bases, with 14 bases separating them. The CDR3, as DNA: TGTGCCAGCAGCCACGCGCCCGAGAGCTATGGCTACACCTTC. This sequence encodes CASSHAPESYGYTF. The full variable domain, completed using reference TRBV7-2 and TRBJ1-2, is GAGVSQSPSNKVTEKGKDVELRCDPISGHTALYWYRQSLGQGLEFLIYFQGNSAPDKSGLPSDRFSAERTGGSVSTLTIQRTQQEDSAVYLCASSHAPESYGYTFGSGTRLTVV.

CDR3 protein: CASSLMRGTYTDTQYF. The CDR3 DNA is TGTGCCAGCAGCTTGATGCGGGGAACCTACACAGATACGCAGTATTTT. The rearrangement links TRBV7-9 to TRBJ2-3; tentatively, D is TRBD2 (6 bases). The CDR3 contains 16 residues. With 3 bases removed from V and 2 bases from J, the gap between germline ends came to 15 bases. Germline assignment: CDR1 SEHNR and CDR2 FQNEAQ (reference sequence).